Following are 20 T cell receptor beta chains from one sample sequenced in a study of human T cells and chemical hapten exposure (dated by TCRdb to the early 2020s). The time point label for this specimen denotes: pre-sensitization, week 0. What this sample's treatment or condition label stands for: therapeutic diphenylcyclopropenone sensitization with weekly scalp DPC. Library generation was performed with RACE. The listed sequencing device is NextSeq 500. TCRdb reanalyzed the raw reads on its own, using fastp at Q25 for trimming and MiXCR for clone calling, and kept in-frame beta chains. One record per CDR3 amino acid sequence lists the most common genes and DNA. This sample holds under 200,000 distinct CDR3 sequences; around 30% were observed only once. The ten largest clones add up to less than 3.5% of the sample. The material sequenced was whole blood, taken in connection with sensitization to the hapten diphenylcyclopropenone (DPC). The receptors were sampled from a woman aged 25 to 45 with alopecia areata. Some clones in this sample may be carry-over from other donors' samples.

This rearrangement joins TRBV9 to TRBJ2-2; D gene ambiguous. The germline gives CDR1 SGDLS, CDR2 YYNGEE. CDR3 size: 15 residues. The V end lost 5 bases, the J end lost 5 bases, and 16 bases lay between the germline ends. The CDR3 loop is CASSFGMARTGELFF. CDR3 in DNA: TGTGCCAGCAGTTTTGGGATGGCCAGAACCGGGGAGCTGTTTTTT.

The chain employs TRBV5-1 and TRBJ1-6; the D gene is possibly TRBD1 (6 bases). CDR3 length: 15 residues. V gave up 3 bases and J gave up 6 bases, with 13 bases separating them. Germline V lookup: CDR1 SGHRS, CDR2 YFSETQ. The CDR3 here is CASSSSTGINSPLHF. The CDR3 DNA is TGCGCCAGCAGCTCCTCAACAGGGATTAATTCACCCCTCCACTTT.

CDR3 protein: CASSYRWDSFVSPLHF. CDR3 DNA: TGTGCCAGCAGTTATCGATGGGACAGTTTTGTTTCACCCCTCCACTTT. V is TRBV6-5 and J is TRBJ1-6; 7 bases fit TRBD1. CDR3 length: 16 residues. Germline lookup yields CDR1 MNHEY and CDR2 SVGAGI. After removal of 3 bases from V and 9 bases from J, the junction contained 11 bases not matched to a gene.

CDR3 nucleotides: TGTGCCTGGAGTGCACAGGGAAATCAGCCCCAGCATTTT. This encodes CAWSAQGNQPQHF. The V gene is TRBV30, the J gene TRBJ1-5, with D tentatively TRBD1 (6 bases). V was clipped by 1 base and J by 4 bases, with 8 bases between them. Germline lookup yields CDR1 GTSNPN and CDR2 SVGIG (reference sequence). CDR3 length: 13 amino acids.

The chain recombines TRBV21-1 with TRBJ2-7; whether TRBD1, the table's D call, matches the DNA was not checked. TRBV21-1 counts as a pseudogene. The CDR3 is 15 amino acids. CDR3 protein: CASSKGDSSSYEQYF. The DNA for the CDR3 is TGTGCCAGCAGCAAAGGGGACAGCAGCTCCTACGAGCAGTACTTC.

This clonotype was seen a single time. The CDR3 loop reads CAISESGGGKPQHF. In DNA form, the CDR3 reads TGTGCCATCAGTGAGTCGGGAGGGGGGAAGCCCCAGCATTTT. This chain uses TRBV10-3 with TRBJ1-5; D may be TRBD1 (6 bases). Trimming stripped 0 bases from V and 8 bases from J, with 11 bases between. The CDR3 totals 14 residues. In germline, CDR1 is ENHRY, CDR2 SYGVKD.

In this sample, this clonotype turned up a few times. The genes are TRBV20-1 and TRBJ1-6, with 7 bases that match TRBD1. J lost 8 bases, V lost 6 bases, and 10 bases had no gene match. The CDR3 runs 14 residues. The V gene's germline CDR1 is DFQATT and CDR2 SNEGSKA (reference sequence). The CDR3 loop is CSAGRGRGHSPLHF. The CDR3 DNA reads TGCAGTGCAGGACGGGGTAGGGGGCATTCACCCCTCCACTTT.

V usage is TRBV6-2 or TRBV6-3 and J usage is TRBJ2-7; unclear D gene. In germline, CDR1 is MNHEY, CDR2 SVGEGT. This CDR3 region has 16 residues. V was clipped by 3 bases and J by 3 bases, with 18 bases between them. CDR3 sequence reads: CASSYEIQLANYEQYF. The CDR3 nucleotides read TGTGCCAGCAGTTATGAAATACAGCTTGCAAACTACGAGCAGTACTTC.

The chain joins TRBV9 to TRBJ1-1, with TRBD1 identical over 8 bases. In germline, CDR1 is SGDLS, CDR2 YYNGEE. V gave up 4 bases and J gave up 0 bases; unmatched junction bases: 5. CDR3 size: 15 residues. The CDR3 loop reads CASSPTGALNTEAFF. CDR3 nucleotide sequence: TGTGCCAGCAGCCCGACAGGGGCCTTGAACACTGAAGCTTTCTTT.

The rearrangement uses TRBV7-2 and TRBJ1-4; D gene uncertain. Per the germline V gene, CDR1 is SGHTA and CDR2 is FQGNSA. V dropped 5 bases and J dropped 8 bases, with 18 bases sitting between them. The CDR3 contains 15 residues. The CDR3 nucleotides are TGTGCCAGCAGCGCTAGACCGCACTTAAGAGAAAAACTGTTTTTT. This gives the protein CASSARPHLREKLFF.

This clonotype was counted between two and nine times. The rearrangement uses TRBV7-9 and TRBJ2-1; D tentatively reads TRBD1 or TRBD2 (7 bases each). The CDR3 length is 15 residues. The V end lost 5 bases, the J end lost 2 bases, and 13 bases lay between the germline ends. CDR1 and CDR2 from the germline V gene are SEHNR and FQNEAQ (reference sequence). The CDR3 DNA follows: TGTGCCAGCAGCCAGGGGGGGACAGCCTACAATGAGCAGTTCTTC. Encoded protein: CASSQGGTAYNEQFF.

The chain has TRBV10-3 and TRBJ1-6; D remains ambiguous. The CDR3 has 13 residues. CDR1 ENHRY and CDR2 SYGVKD come from the germline V gene. V lost 8 bases and J 7 bases, leaving 12 bases between the germline ends. Written as DNA, the CDR3 is TGTGCCATCCAGAGTCTTAGGAATTCACCCCTCCACTTT. It yields the protein CAIQSLRNSPLHF.

This clonotype turned up a few times. The rearrangement uses TRBV2 and TRBJ2-3, with 11 nucleotides matching TRBD2. Germline values: CDR1 SNHLY, CDR2 FYNNEI. V lost 4 bases, J lost 2 bases, and 2 bases stayed unmatched. The CDR3 spans 15 residues. CDR3 nucleotides: TGTGCCAGCAGTGGACTAGCGGGACCCACAGATACGCAGTATTTT. Its translation is CASSGLAGPTDTQYF.

This clonotype was observed a few times. The chain carries TRBV2 and TRBJ1-3; no clear D gene. Germline CDR1 SNHLY, CDR2 FYNNEI. This CDR3 is 18 amino acids long. The ends were cut back, 1 base at V and 0 bases at J, with 16 bases in the middle. This CDR3 is CASSEGSPDRRSGNTIYF. Here the CDR3 DNA reads TGTGCCAGCAGTGAAGGGTCCCCCGATAGACGCTCTGGAAACACCATATATTTT.

The sample holds a few counts of this clonotype. The V call is TRBV3-1, the J call TRBJ2-5; D perhaps matches TRBD1 (6 bases). The germline V gene has CDR1 LGHDT and CDR2 YNNKEL (reference sequence). The CDR3 covers 16 residues. The V end lost 0 bases, the J end lost 7 bases, and 18 bases lay between the germline ends. The chain's CDR3 is CASSQDVDRFKVTQYF. DNA for the CDR3: TGTGCCAGCAGCCAAGATGTCGACAGGTTTAAGGTGACCCAGTACTTC.

This clonotype was detected many times. A junction boundary mismatches the germline segment, possibly from a read error. The rearrangement uses TRBV28 and TRBJ2-1; D is tentatively TRBD1 or TRBD2 (6 bases each). Germline CDR1 is MDHEN and CDR2 is SYDVKM. CDR3 length equals 12 residues. The CDR3 DNA sequence: TGCGGGACGTGGGGGGCTAACTATGAGCAGTTCTTC. Amino acids: CGTWGANYEQFF.

The chain is built from TRBV13 and TRBJ2-1; 7 bases align to TRBD2. J was trimmed by 6 bases and V by 4 bases; bases with no gene match: 12. The germline V gene encodes CDR1 PRHDT and CDR2 FYEKMQ (reference sequence). CDR3 size: 16 residues. CDR3 residues: CASSSVVGGGPNEQFF. The CDR3 coding sequence is TGTGCCAGCAGCTCCGTGGTGGGGGGAGGGCCCAATGAGCAGTTCTTC.

This clonotype turned up a few times. The chain is built from TRBV7-9 and TRBJ1-2, with 10 positions matching TRBD1. There are 14 residues in the CDR3. CDR1 SEHNR and CDR2 FQNEAQ come from the germline V gene (reference sequence). Germline trimming cut 4 bases from V and 8 bases from J; bases unmatched to any gene: 7. The CDR3 region is CASSSTGGRGGYTF. CDR3 sequence (DNA): TGTGCCAGCAGCTCGACAGGGGGCCGGGGAGGCTACACCTTC. Variable domain in full (rest from reference TRBV7-9 and TRBJ1-2): DTGVSQNPRHKITKRGQNVTFRCDPISEHNRLYWYRQTLGQGPEFLTYFQNEAQLEKSRLLSDRFSAERPKGSFSTLEIQRTEQGDSAMYLCASSSTGGRGGYTFGSGTRLTVV.

In this sample, this clonotype turned up a few times. The chain has TRBV4-1 and TRBJ1-3; D unresolved. Per the germline V gene, CDR1 is MGHRA and CDR2 is YSYEKL. The CDR3 totals 15 residues. Trimming pared 0 bases from V and 0 bases from J, leaving 6 bases between. The CDR3 bases are TGCGCCAGCAGCCAAGATGGCCGCTCTGGAAACACCATATATTTT. The encoded protein is CASSQDGRSGNTIYF.

This rearrangement joins TRBV6-5 to TRBJ2-7; 8 bases align to TRBD1. This CDR3 contains 14 residues. The germline V gene has CDR1 MNHEY and CDR2 SVGAGI. Losses at the gene ends were 6 bases for V and 1 base for J; bases not matched to a gene: 5. The CDR3 is CASSSDRGSYEQYF. The DNA of the CDR3 is TGTGCCAGCAGCTCCGACAGGGGATCCTACGAGCAGTACTTC.